The rows below give T cell receptor beta chains drawn from one sample of a study of cytomegalovirus exposure and HLA in healthy donors. Sequencing used immunoSEQ multiplex PCR; TCRdb keeps in-frame clones, though not all of them. Of approximately 150,000 clones listed, roughly 85% are singletons. The sequencing sample was made of PBMCs. These receptors were taken from a man in his forties or fifties in good health and CMV-seronegative. CDR3s include the opening cysteine and the closing phenylalanine or tryptophan. A D gene is named only where the DNA matches it firmly. Clone size appears in some rows only: once, few, many, or a class for an expanded clone.

D: .
J: TRBJ1-2
size: once
V: TRBV28
DNA: TGTGCCAGCAGTTTAGGACAGAACTATGGCTACACCTTC
CDR3: CASSLGQNYGYTF

D: TRBD1
J: TRBJ2-7
size: .
V: TRBV7-6
DNA: TGTGCCAGCAGCTTAGGGGGGACAGGGGTCGGTGTTGAGCAGTACTTC
CDR3: CASSLGGTGVGVEQYF

D: .
J: TRBJ2-3
size: .
V: TRBV11-3
DNA: TGTGCCAGCAGCTTAGAAGTCGGGGATACGCAGTATTTT
CDR3: CASSLEVGDTQYF

D: TRBD2
J: TRBJ2-1
size: .
V: TRBV7-8
DNA: TGTGCCAGCAGCTTAGGGTTTACTAGCGGGAGGGGTTATGAGCAGTTCTTC
CDR3: CASSLGFTSGRGYEQFF

D: TRBD2
J: TRBJ2-3
size: few
V: TRBV5-1
DNA: TGCGCCAGCAGCTTGGAACTAGCGGGAGGAGATACGCAGTATTTT
CDR3: CASSLELAGGDTQYF

D: TRBD2
J: TRBJ2-7
size: once
V: TRBV5-1
DNA: TGCGCCAGCAGCCTAGCGGTCTCCTACGAGCAGTACTTC
CDR3: CASSLAVSYEQYF

D: .
J: TRBJ1-5
size: few
V: TRBV6-1
DNA: TGTGCCAGCAGCCAGGGGAGCAATCAGCCCCAGCATTTT
CDR3: CASSQGSNQPQHF

D: TRBD1
J: TRBJ2-4
size: .
V: TRBV19
DNA: TGTGCCAGTAGTCCGAGGGACAGGGTAGGGAACATTCAGTACTTC
CDR3: CASSPRDRVGNIQYF

D: .
J: TRBJ2-1
size: .
V: TRBV11-2
DNA: TGTGCCAGCAGCCGTACCGGGGTGGTATCATGGGATGAGCAGTTCTTC
CDR3: CASSRTGVVSWDEQFF

D: .
J: TRBJ1-6
size: .
V: TRBV19
DNA: TGTGCCAGTAGTTTAACAGGGAGTAATTCACCCCTCCACTTT
CDR3: CASSLTGSNSPLHF

D: .
J: TRBJ2-1
size: .
V: TRBV29-1
DNA: TGCAGCGTTGAGGGCCTAGCCCAGCGGTTCTTC
CDR3: CSVEGLAQRFF

D: .
J: TRBJ2-7
size: once
V: TRBV6-1
DNA: TGTGCCAGCAGTGGACTCCGAACGACTTACTCCTACGAGCAGTACTTC
CDR3: CASSGLRTTYSYEQYF

D: .
J: TRBJ1-2
size: .
V: TRBV5-6
DNA: TGTGCCAGCAGCTTGGGAGGAGACTATGGCTACACCTTC
CDR3: CASSLGGDYGYTF

D: .
J: TRBJ2-5
size: .
V: TRBV4-2
DNA: TGTGCCAGCAGCCAAGAGCTGGCAGGGAGGGAGACCCAGTACTTC
CDR3: CASSQELAGRETQYF

D: .
J: TRBJ1-1
size: .
V: TRBV5-1
DNA: TGCGCCAGCAGCTTGGAAATAGCGGGAAGCACTGAAGCTTTCTTT
CDR3: CASSLEIAGSTEAFF

D: .
J: TRBJ2-7
size: .
V: TRBV5-4
DNA: TGTGCCAGCAGCCCAGGGACAACCTACGAGCAGTACTTC
CDR3: CASSPGTTYEQYF

D: TRBD2
J: TRBJ2-7
size: .
V: TRBV27
DNA: TGTGCCAGCAGTTTATCCGCTAGCGGGACCTACGAGCAGTACTTC
CDR3: CASSLSASGTYEQYF

D: .
J: TRBJ1-6
size: .
V: TRBV30
DNA: TGTGCCTGGAGTCTCGGGGGGCGCCTCGGGGATTCACCCCTCCACTTT
CDR3: CAWSLGGRLGDSPLHF

D: TRBD1
J: TRBJ2-5
size: .
V: TRBV4-1
DNA: TGCGCCAGCAGCCAAGCGGGGACAGGGGGCTCAGAGACCCAGTACTTC
CDR3: CASSQAGTGGSETQYF

D: .
J: TRBJ2-1
size: .
V: TRBV6-1
DNA: TGTGCCAGCAGTGAAGTGCAGACAGTCGCTTCCTACAATGAGCAGTTCTTC
CDR3: CASSEVQTVASYNEQFF

D: .
J: TRBJ1-2
size: .
V: TRBV28
DNA: TGTGCCAGCAGTTTTGCTCCGGGGATTTCTAACTATGGCTACACCTTC
CDR3: CASSFAPGISNYGYTF

D: .
J: TRBJ2-7
size: .
V: TRBV2
DNA: TGTGCCAGCAGTGAAGCGCGAGGCAAGTTCCCTTGGCGGGAACTGTACGAGCAGTACTTC
CDR3: CASSEARGKFPWRELYEQYF

D: TRBD2
J: TRBJ2-3
size: .
V: TRBV30
DNA: TGTGCCTGGAGTGAGGGGACTAGTAGCACAGATACGCAGTATTTT
CDR3: CAWSEGTSSTDTQYF

D: .
J: TRBJ2-4
size: .
V: TRBV2
DNA: TGTGCCAGCAGTGAACGGTCCGTTAACATTCAGTACTTC
CDR3: CASSERSVNIQYF

D: TRBD2
J: TRBJ2-1
size: .
V: TRBV28
DNA: TGTGCCAGCAGTTTATGGCTAGCGGGAGTTGGTGAGCAGTTCTTC
CDR3: CASSLWLAGVGEQFF

D: TRBD1
J: TRBJ1-2
size: .
V: TRBV4-2
DNA: TGTGCCAGCAGCGCCCCGGGACAGGGAACGAGGGGCTACACCTTC
CDR3: CASSAPGQGTRGYTF

D: .
J: TRBJ2-5
size: .
V: TRBV5-1
DNA: TGCGCCAGCAGCTCGGTTCGGGACTTCCAAGAGACCCAGTACTTC
CDR3: CASSSVRDFQETQYF

D: TRBD1
J: TRBJ1-1
size: .
V: TRBV5-1
DNA: TGCGCCAGCAGAGGGGGCAGGGTGGTGAACACTGAAGCTTTCTTT
CDR3: CASRGGRVVNTEAFF